The present entry profiles one T cell receptor (beta chain) with its context. Its antigen is still unknown. Base qualities are missing; no much larger clone stands one base away. The CDR3 regions of human TCRbeta chains were analyzed by immunosequencing. Concerning the study's data processing: TCRs in the repertoires were matched against a reference library of SARS-CoV-2-specific TCRs that had been generated with the MIRA antigen-specificity platform. Breadth was defined as the fraction of unique TCRs that were SARS-CoV-2-associated. Depth was defined as the fraction of total T cells that were SARS-CoV-2-associated. Using the MIRA data, each spike-specific TCR was mapped to the spike region that the TCR reacts to and placed in a CD4 or CD8 class. Log10-transformed breadth and depth values were compared by one-way ANOVA with Sidak's multiple comparisons tests. TCRdb mirrors the immuneACCESS table, restricted to in-frame sequences. Some clones are absent from its copies; in checked studies, under half trace to an unresolved V gene, and the reason for the others is unknown. The DNA gave D and trimming, while V, J and clone size come from that table. Present in this sample are 110,000 to 150,000 clones, approximately 95% of which were seen just once. Over 0.9% of the sample goes to the ten largest clones.

The source of the sample is a study of T cell responses to AZD1222 COVID-19 vaccine (dated by TCRdb to the early 2020s). Broadly, across the study: TCR sequencing was performed for 230 to 250 trial participants, of whom about 200 were given two doses of AZD1222 and around 25 were given two doses of MenACWY control vaccine. Trial participants were enrolled by age into subgroups of 18-55, 56-69 and 70-plus years, and around 150, 28 and 57 TCR-sequenced participants, respectively, were included in these subgroups.

Sample time point, as interpreted from the label and publication: baseline before first vaccination. The intended sense of this specimen's treatment or condition label: meningococcal conjugate vaccine given as trial control. Vaccinee samples came from UK trials COV001 and COV002, including a single-blind randomized controlled phase 2/3 trial of AZD1222 (ChAdOx1 nCoV-19) in healthy adults. Trial participant PBMC samples were collected at day 0 and day 28 after the second dose for TCRbeta chain sequencing. What the work shows at the level of the full study, not this receptor alone: In the small 56-69-year group, the increase in depth fell short of significance, most likely because of low power. Nearly half of unique spike-specific TCRs reportedly recognized epitopes outside regions mutated in the B.1.351 and B.1.1.7 variants. Participants were mostly white British and included more females than males, and it was suggested by the authors that clonal diversity may have been underestimated. Conclusions about previously exposed vaccinees are limited because only five to seven AZD1222 recipients were SARS-CoV-2 seropositive at baseline. After two AZD1222 doses, spike-specific TCR breadth and depth were significantly higher than at day 0 and than in MenACWY recipients. Because no day 14 peak-response samples were available, the repertoires could be characterized only after the peak T cell response. The whole spike protein was spanned by vaccine-associated CD4 TCRs, and dominant responses were seen in regions 160-218 and 743-854.

The CDR3 starts with the cysteine, ends with the phenylalanine, and has 11 residues. The retained sequence is limited to the CDR3, 33 bases, with the frame set at the first base. CDR1 LNHDA and CDR2 SQIVND were looked up in the germline V gene (reference sequence). The V end loses 10 bases and the J end loses 5 bases, and a stretch of 11 bases separates them. The chain employs TRBV19 and TRBJ1-2, with the D gene uncertain. The specimen was peripheral blood, collected on day 0 of MenACWY control vaccination. This receptor was identified in an adult in good health. The CDR3 has the sequence CATLEGYGYTF. The DNA sequence is given as TGTGCCACCCTAGAGGGATATGGCTACACCTTC.